Sequencing of this TCR beta chain was carried out in a study of CDR3 diversity in severe acne. For this clonotype: The junction shows a germline mismatch at one end, possibly a read error.

The CDR3 loop spans 13 amino acids. Germline-derived CDR1 and CDR2 are KGHSH and LQKENI. TCRdb redid the calling of the PCR reads with MiXCR, one entry per CDR3 protein. The sample contains more than 85,000 distinct CDR3 sequences, approximately 49% of which appear only once. The sample taken for sequencing was blood. The chain has TRBV18 and TRBJ2-7, with TRBD1 matching 11 bases. This receptor was taken from a male donor with severe acne vulgaris. CDR3 coding DNA: TGTGCCAGCTCACCACCGGGACAGGGGGTTAATGACTTC. This translates into CASSPPGQGVNDF.